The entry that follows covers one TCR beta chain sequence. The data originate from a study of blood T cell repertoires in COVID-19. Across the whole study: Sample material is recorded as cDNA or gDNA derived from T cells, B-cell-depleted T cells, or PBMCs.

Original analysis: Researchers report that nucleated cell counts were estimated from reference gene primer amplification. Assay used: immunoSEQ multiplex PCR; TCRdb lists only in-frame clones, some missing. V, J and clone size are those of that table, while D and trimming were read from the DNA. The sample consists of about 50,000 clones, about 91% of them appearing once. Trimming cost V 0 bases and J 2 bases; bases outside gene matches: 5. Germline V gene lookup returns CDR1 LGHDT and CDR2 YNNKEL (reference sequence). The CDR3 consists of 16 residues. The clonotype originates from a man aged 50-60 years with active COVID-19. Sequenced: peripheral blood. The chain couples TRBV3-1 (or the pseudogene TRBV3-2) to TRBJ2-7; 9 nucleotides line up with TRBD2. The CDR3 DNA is TGTGCCAGCAGCCAAGATTGGCTAGCGGGGACCTACGAGCAGTACTTC. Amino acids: CASSQDWLAGTYEQYF.